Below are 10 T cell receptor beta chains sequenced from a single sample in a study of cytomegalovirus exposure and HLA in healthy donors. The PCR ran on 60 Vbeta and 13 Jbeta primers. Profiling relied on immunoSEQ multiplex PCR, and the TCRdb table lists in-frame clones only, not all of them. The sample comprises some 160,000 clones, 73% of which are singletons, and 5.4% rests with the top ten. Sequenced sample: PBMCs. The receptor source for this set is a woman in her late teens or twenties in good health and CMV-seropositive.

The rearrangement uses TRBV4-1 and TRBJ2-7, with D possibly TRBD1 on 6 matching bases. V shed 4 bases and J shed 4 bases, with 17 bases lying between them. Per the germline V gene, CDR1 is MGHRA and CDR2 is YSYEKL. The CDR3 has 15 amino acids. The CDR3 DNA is TGCGCCAGCAGCCTTTCGCCACAGGGTCGTTACGAGCAGTACTTC. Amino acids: CASSLSPQGRYEQYF.

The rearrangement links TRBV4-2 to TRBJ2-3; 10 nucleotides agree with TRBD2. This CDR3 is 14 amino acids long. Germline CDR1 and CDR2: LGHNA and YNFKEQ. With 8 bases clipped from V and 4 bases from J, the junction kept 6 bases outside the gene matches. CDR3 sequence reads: CASQSSGGADTQYF. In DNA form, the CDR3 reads TGTGCCAGCCAGTCTAGCGGGGGAGCAGATACGCAGTATTTT.

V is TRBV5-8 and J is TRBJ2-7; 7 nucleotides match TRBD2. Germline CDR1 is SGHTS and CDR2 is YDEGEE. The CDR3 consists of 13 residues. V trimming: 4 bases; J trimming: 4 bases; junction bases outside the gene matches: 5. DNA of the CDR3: TGTGCCAGCAGCCCGAGCGGGGTTTACGAGCAGTACTTC. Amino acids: CASSPSGVYEQYF.

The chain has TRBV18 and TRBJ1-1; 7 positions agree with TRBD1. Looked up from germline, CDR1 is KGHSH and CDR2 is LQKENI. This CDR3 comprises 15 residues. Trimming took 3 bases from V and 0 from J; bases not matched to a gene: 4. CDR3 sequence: CASSPTGTVNTEAFF. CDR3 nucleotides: TGTGCCAGCTCACCTACCGGGACAGTGAACACTGAAGCTTTCTTT.

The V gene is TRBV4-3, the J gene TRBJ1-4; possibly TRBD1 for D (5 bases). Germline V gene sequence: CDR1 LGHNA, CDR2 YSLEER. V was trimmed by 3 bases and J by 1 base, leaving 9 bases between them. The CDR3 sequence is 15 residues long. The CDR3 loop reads CASSQAQGTNEKLFF. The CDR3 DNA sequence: TGCGCCAGCAGCCAGGCCCAGGGAACTAATGAAAAACTGTTTTTT.

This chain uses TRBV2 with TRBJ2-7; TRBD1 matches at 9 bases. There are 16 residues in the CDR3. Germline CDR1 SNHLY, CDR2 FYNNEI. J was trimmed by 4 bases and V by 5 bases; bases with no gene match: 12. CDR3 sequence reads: CASSSETGGFGYEQYF. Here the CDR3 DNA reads TGTGCCAGCAGTTCTGAGACAGGGGGATTTGGGTACGAGCAGTACTTC.

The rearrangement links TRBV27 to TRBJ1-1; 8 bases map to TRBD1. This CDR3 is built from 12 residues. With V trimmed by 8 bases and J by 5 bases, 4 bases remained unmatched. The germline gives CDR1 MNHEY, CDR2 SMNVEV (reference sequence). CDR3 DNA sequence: TGTGCCAGCTGTGGACAGGGAACTGAAGCTTTCTTT. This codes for CASCGQGTEAFF.

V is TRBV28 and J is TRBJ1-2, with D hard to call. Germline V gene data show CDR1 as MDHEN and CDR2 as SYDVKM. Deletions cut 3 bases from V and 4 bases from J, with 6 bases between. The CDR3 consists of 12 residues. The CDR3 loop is CASSFRSYGYTF. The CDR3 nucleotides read TGTGCCAGCAGTTTTCGCAGCTATGGCTACACCTTC.

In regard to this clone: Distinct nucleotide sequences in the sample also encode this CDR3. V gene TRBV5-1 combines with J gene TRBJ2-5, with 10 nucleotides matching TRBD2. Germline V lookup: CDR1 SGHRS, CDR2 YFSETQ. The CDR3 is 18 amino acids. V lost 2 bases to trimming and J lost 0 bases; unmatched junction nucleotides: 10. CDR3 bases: TGCGCCAGCAGCTTCCCGGCTAGCGGGGGCCCGTACCAAGAGACCCAGTACTTC. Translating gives CASSFPASGGPYQETQYF.

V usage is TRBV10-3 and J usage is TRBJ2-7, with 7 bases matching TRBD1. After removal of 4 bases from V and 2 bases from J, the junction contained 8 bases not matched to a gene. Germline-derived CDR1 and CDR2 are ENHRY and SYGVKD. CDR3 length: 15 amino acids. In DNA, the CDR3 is TGTGCCATCAGTGGTGGGGACAGCGGACCCTACGAGCAGTACTTC. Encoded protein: CAISGGDSGPYEQYF.